This T cell receptor beta chain was captured by sequencing in a study of shared clonotypes between healthy human individuals (dated by TCRdb to the early 2020s). General notes on the study: A few men and two women, aged 18 to 49 years, made up the cohort. For each donor, CD4 naive and CD4 memory were each given three plates, CD8 naive was given two plates, and CD8 memory was given one plate. To estimate repertoire size and how much clonotype sharing occurs between individuals, the study deeply sequenced the blood TCR repertoires of several healthy adults. Different laboratories and diverse techniques were used to prepare libraries and sequence TCR repertoires, to increase sequencing depth and limit assay-specific biases. Per donor, leukapheresis produced somewhere between about 0.9 and 9 billion PBMCs.

The paper as a whole reports these results and caveats: Sampling was restricted to blood, and TCR repertoires in tissue are likely to differ from TCR repertoires in blood. Incomplete sequencing was indicated by rarefaction of sorted-subset datasets, despite the large sequencing depth. Pairwise subsampling led to the expectation that sequencing depth would affect the degree of clonotype sharing among donors. Compared with non-shared clonotypes, the clonotypes found in all four sorted-subset donors had higher generation probabilities. Sharing across a few donors was observed for 5% to 6.5% of naive CD4, 3% to 4% of naive CD8, 2% to 2.5% of memory CD4, and about 0.4% of memory CD8 clonotypes. Naive subsets generally had larger estimated clonotype richness than memory subsets did. Because the study included only a small number of donors, the genetic and exposure-history diversity represented was limited.

Using the deep immunoSEQ assay, multiplex PCR amplified TCR CDR3 regions from genomic DNA. For each cell subset, the extracted genomic DNA was distributed evenly across all wells of several immunoSEQ 96-well plates, and each plate served as one replicate. For sorted subsets, about 220 ng of genomic DNA, equivalent to roughly 33,000 T cell genomes, went into each replicate PCR. The purified libraries were quantified using a Qubit 3.0 fluorometer, sized with a Bioanalyzer 2100, and then quantified again using the KAPA Library Quantification kit. Every immunoSEQ 96-well plate was sequenced on a separate single-read 150-cycle Illumina NextSeq 550 flow cell. The paper's processing steps were these. Because the immunoSEQ output included only junctional sequences and no quality scores, the filtering could not be the same as the filtering used for full-length reads. To assign V/J genes and CDR3, sequences were annotated using PyIR, a Python wrapper for IgBLAST v1.9, with IMGT germline references. Reads were removed for weak V/J assignments (E-value above 1e-6), missing CDR3, stop codons, out-of-frame junctions, or ambiguous translated residues. V3J clonotypes were defined as sequences sharing an identical inferred V gene, J gene, and CDR3 amino acid sequence. To compute the percentage overlap between repertoires, the number of shared unique clonotypes was divided by the size of the smaller repertoire. Repertoire richness was assessed with RTK rarefaction, the Chao1 estimator, and Recon v2.1 estimates of unobserved clonotypes. For all TCRbeta clonotypes obtained by the gDNA method from a few donors, generation probabilities were computed with OLGA. In TCRdb, the immuneACCESS table is reduced to in-frame sequences with V and J assigned. These tables do not hold every clone; where another copy was compared, an unresolved V gene accounts for under half, and the others remain unexplained. That table gives V, J and clone size, and the DNA gave D and trimming. For this sample the table gives 2 million to 2.5 million clones, of which about 92% were detected only once. The top ten clonotypes cover more than 1.5% of the sample.

Looking up the germline V gene yields CDR1 SQVTM and CDR2 ANQGSEA. Its CDR3 holds 13 amino acids, cysteine through phenylalanine. Only CDR3 DNA is held: 39 bases, read in frame from base 1. The germline ends are 11 bases apart after V is trimmed by 0 bases and J by 6 bases. As regards this clone: The specificity of this receptor is unknown. Base qualities are missing; no much larger clone stands one base away.

For the CD8 naive samples, CD45RO-negative cells were positively selected for CCR7, yielding a CD45RA+CCR7+ population from which TemRA cells were excluded. Healthy HIV-negative adults with no recently reported acute infections or vaccinations were included as donors. All donors were Caucasian adults living in Nashville, Tennessee, USA. Blood was collected by leukapheresis, and PBMCs were isolated by Ficoll-Histopaque density gradient centrifugation and then cryopreserved in liquid nitrogen vapor phase. Purity and quantity of every magnetically sorted T cell population were checked by analytical flow cytometry. From each sorted fraction, genomic DNA was isolated and quantified by UV absorbance on a Nanodrop 2000c.

This clonotype was obtained from a man younger than 35 in good health. Some clones in this sample may be carry-over from other donors' samples. Recombination connected TRBV29-1 to TRBJ1-1; possibly the D gene is TRBD1, per 5 matching bases. Specimen: naive CD8+ T cells from PBMCs. This sample's cell subset or site label indicates: CD45RA+CCR7+. The nucleotide sequence reads as follows: TGCAGCGTTGAAGACAGGTTGGGGCCTGAAGCTTTCTTT. This yields the protein CSVEDRLGPEAFF. The reference TRBV29-1 and TRBJ1-1 proteins fill in what lies around the CDR3, so the full variable domain reads SAVISQKPSRDICQRGTSLTIQCQVDSQVTMMFWYRQQPGQSLTLIATANQGSEATYESGFVIDKFPISRPNLTFSTLTVSNMSPEDSSIYLCSVEDRLGPEAFFGQGTRLTVV.